This T cell receptor (beta chain) was recorded in a study of beta chain features in type 1 diabetes. The study's findings and limits: Insertions were fewer and deletions more numerous at VDJ junctions in type 1 diabetes patients.

The CDR3 runs 15 residues. The V gene's germline CDR1 is SGHRS and CDR2 YFSETQ. V lost 4 bases, J lost 0 bases, and 5 bases stayed unmatched. This clone was seen more than once but under ten times. The antigen is not known. Every isolated RNA sample was fully reverse transcribed, so sequencing captured expressed TCRB transcripts. There were about 3.57 million reads on average in the naive, central memory and regulatory T cell samples. TCRdb's table, derived via immunoSEQ multiplex PCR, lists solely in-frame clones and lacks some. The table shows roughly 450,000 clones, with about 14% occurring only once.

This chain connects TRBV5-1 to TRBJ2-7; 9 bases map to TRBD1. The source is a man aged 25-40 years in good health. What was sequenced was naive CD4+ T cells from blood. CDR3 DNA: TGCGCCAGCAGCCGGGGGACAGGGCGCTCCTACGAGCAGTACTTC. It is translated as CASSRGTGRSYEQYF.